Described below is a single T cell receptor beta chain sequence and its context. This sample was included in a study of T cells in Graves' hyperthyroidism and ophthalmopathy. It was RNA transcripts that yielded the amplified TCR beta CDR3 regions. The TCR CDR3 first-round RT-PCR relied on the HTBI primer set. In TCRdb, the multiplex PCR reads were re-called with MiXCR into one record per CDR3 protein. The sample has almost 350,000 distinct CDR3 sequences; around 18% are singletons. This receptor was obtained from a woman aged 40 to 55 with Graves' ophthalmopathy. Material for sequencing was blood.

The CDR3 region has the DNA TGTGCCAGCAGTTACCGGTGGACAGGCCCCAAAAGCTCCTACGAGCAGTACTTC. Its translation: CASSYRWTGPKSSYEQYF. The chain combines TRBV6-2 or TRBV6-3 with TRBJ2-7, with TRBD1 matching 7 bases. The J segment lost 0 bases and the V segment lost 2 bases, leaving 13 bases of the junction unmatched. The CDR3 spans 18 residues. Germline V gene lookup returns CDR1 MNHEY and CDR2 SVGEGT.